This T cell receptor beta chain is from a study of cytomegalovirus exposure and HLA in healthy donors. The study's findings and limits: In a later analysis, HLA-associated beta chains showed higher expansion and lower generation probabilities than comparable chains. When analyzed later, a missense DCLRE1C variant was found to be linked to TCR beta V- and J-gene trimming.

As regards this clone: Its antigen is unidentified.

13 Jbeta primers and 60 Vbeta primers were used for the PCR. Sequenced by immunoSEQ multiplex PCR; TCRdb stores in-frame clones only, minus some. Among roughly 200,000 clones listed, about 86% were seen once. The sequence derives from a woman aged 25-40 years in good health and CMV-seronegative. The material sequenced was PBMCs.

The CDR3 coding sequence is TGTGCCAGCATGTCGCTGGCCGGGGAGCAGTACTTC. Translated, it gives CASMSLAGEQYF. The chain is built from TRBV7-9 and TRBJ2-7; D ambiguous. V lost 7 bases and J lost 7, with 14 bases in between. CDR1 and CDR2 (germline): SEHNR, FQNEAQ (reference sequence). The CDR3 sequence is 12 residues long.